The present entry profiles one T cell receptor beta chain with its context. The antigen is unknown. Definition of naive CD8+ T cells rested on a CD45RO-CCR7+CD27+CD95- profile. This CDR3 is 16 amino acids long. CDR1 and CDR2 (germline): DFQATT, SNEGSKA (reference sequence). This record belongs to a study of CXCR3-negative and CXCR3-positive naive CD8 T cells. The libraries of TRB cDNA were prepared using 5' RACE with UMI labels. TCRdb re-called the 5' RACE reads, yielding one record per CDR3 amino acid sequence without DNA. The sample yields 150,000 to 180,000 distinct CDR3 sequences, of which the top ten take up 0.45% to 0.6%. Study-wide points: Relative to CXCR3-negative naive cells, CXCR3-positive naive cells had more hydrophobic TRB CDR3s. TRBV-TRBJ usage was alike in naive CXCR3-negative and CXCR3-positive cells but differed in memory cells. Memory CD8+ cells had much lower diversity, and both naive subsets had comparably high diversity.

The rearrangement links TRBV20-1 to TRBJ1-2; the D gene TCRdb calls, TRBD1, cannot be checked with no DNA. Sequenced input: naive CXCR3+ CD8+ T cells from blood. Subset of the sample: CD45RO-CCR7+CD27+CD95- naive CD8+ T cells expressing CXCR3 (TNR3+). This TCR derives from a human donor in good health. Some clones in this sample may be carry-over from other donors' samples. The CDR3 region is CSASSLMAGVNYGYTF.